The sequence of this TCR beta chain was determined in a study of blood T cell repertoires in COVID-19. Study context: Samples taken during acute and convalescent COVID-19 were collected in the United States, Italy and Spain.

Seattle cases were enrolled at active infection and followed longitudinally. As processed by the authors: Amplifying reference gene primers gave estimates of nucleated cell counts. Sequencing was performed with immunoSEQ multiplex PCR; in TCRdb, only in-frame clones are kept and a portion is missing. V and J calls and clone size are as listed in that table; D and trimming were resolved from the DNA. The sample has over 450,000 clones, 85% to 90% seen once; the top ten hold 0.7% to 1%. There are 15 residues in the CDR3. Germline-derived CDR1 and CDR2 are LNHNV and YYDKDF (reference sequence). The germline V and J ends were trimmed by 1 base and 0 bases, with 9 bases remaining between them.

The rearrangement joins TRBV15 to TRBJ1-1; TRBD1 might be the D (5 bases). Sequenced input: peripheral blood. The sequence was obtained from a man aged 18 to 29 with COVID-19, enrolled during active disease. CDR3 in amino acids: CATSRVRGVNTEAFF. CDR3 nucleotides: TGTGCCACCAGCAGAGTGCGGGGGGTGAACACTGAAGCTTTCTTT.